These 29 T cell receptor beta chains came from one sample sequenced in a study of T cell repertoires in ileal Crohn's disease. TCRdb's table, derived via immunoSEQ multiplex PCR, lists solely in-frame clones and lacks some. The repertoire holds roughly 14,000 clones, with 84% as singletons. The sequencing sample was made of ileal tissue. The receptors originated from an adult with Crohn's disease.

V usage is TRBV7-2 and J usage is TRBJ1-1, with 8 bases aligning to TRBD1. V shed 5 bases and J 4 bases; nucleotides not matched to a gene: 15. The germline V gene encodes CDR1 SGHTA and CDR2 FQGNSA. The CDR3 contains 17 residues. This chain's CDR3 is CASSLQVGQAGGTEAFF. The CDR3 region has the DNA TGTGCCAGCAGCCTCCAAGTGGGACAGGCTGGGGGCACTGAAGCTTTCTTT.

The gene calls are TRBV29-1 and TRBJ2-7; D is perhaps TRBD1 (6 bases). Germline CDR1 reads SQVTM; CDR2 reads ANQGSEA. Trimming stripped 6 bases from V and 2 bases from J, with 14 bases between. CDR3 length equals 13 residues. The CDR3 here is CSVGDRPPYEQYF. As DNA, the CDR3 is TGCAGCGTAGGAGACAGGCCCCCCTACGAGCAGTACTTC.

The chain has TRBV7-2 and TRBJ1-3; D gene ambiguous. CDR1 is SGHTA and CDR2 is FQGNSA in the germline V gene. The CDR3 is 15 amino acids. V was clipped by 3 bases and J by 1 base, with 10 bases between them. CDR3 nucleotides: TGTGCCAGCAGCTTTGGGAGCGGGTCTGGAAACACCATATATTTT. Protein sequence: CASSFGSGSGNTIYF. Complete variable domain (other parts from reference TRBV7-2 and TRBJ1-3): GAGVSQSPSNKVTEKGKDVELRCDPISGHTALYWYRQSLGQGLEFLIYFQGNSAPDKSGLPSDRFSAERTGGSVSTLTIQRTQQEDSAVYLCASSFGSGSGNTIYFGEGSWLTVV.

This chain uses TRBV11-2 with TRBJ1-1; possible D gene TRBD1, 5 bases. The V end lost 5 bases, the J end lost 7 bases, and 14 bases lay between the germline ends. The CDR3 totals 13 residues. From germline, CDR1 is SGHAT and CDR2 FQNNGV. CDR3 in amino acids: CASSPLVTGEAFF. The CDR3 DNA reads TGTGCCAGCAGCCCCCTTGTCACAGGTGAAGCTTTCTTT.

This chain uses TRBV11-2 with TRBJ1-1; D unresolved. V was shortened by 1 base and J by 4 bases, with 10 bases between the two germline ends. The CDR3 has 14 amino acids. Per germline, CDR1 SGHAT and CDR2 FQNNGV. The CDR3 region has the DNA TGTGCCAGCAGCTTAGTGGTCGGGAGCACTGAAGCTTTCTTT. The encoded protein is CASSLVVGSTEAFF. Complete variable domain (other parts from reference TRBV11-2 and TRBJ1-1): EAGVAQSPRYKIIEKRQSVAFWCNPISGHATLYWYQQILGQGPKLLIQFQNNGVVDDSQLPKDRFSAERLKGVDSTLKIQPAKLEDSAVYLCASSLVVGSTEAFFGQGTRLTVV.

The V call is TRBV7-2, the J call TRBJ2-3; maybe TRBD2 (7 bases). CDR3 size: 15 residues. Per the germline V gene, CDR1 is SGHTA and CDR2 is FQGNSA. Trimming pared 7 bases from V and 2 bases from J, leaving 16 bases between. The CDR3 nucleotides read TGTGCCAGCACCCGGGGGGCCAGCTTCACAGATACGCAGTATTTT. Translation: CASTRGASFTDTQYF.

This clone was picked up a small number of times. This chain connects TRBV7-3 to TRBJ1-6, with D unresolved. This CDR3 spans 17 amino acids. Looked up from germline, CDR1 is SGHTA and CDR2 is FQGTGA. The germline V and J ends were trimmed by 2 bases and 0 bases, with 11 bases remaining between them. Here the CDR3 reads CASSLSVGSSYNSPLHF. DNA of the CDR3: TGTGCCAGCAGCTTATCGGTCGGGAGCTCCTATAATTCACCCCTCCACTTT.

V and J are TRBV10-3 and TRBJ1-3; D possibly corresponds to TRBD1 (5 bases). Trimming removed 6 bases from V and 0 bases from J, with 12 bases in between. The germline gives CDR1 ENHRY, CDR2 SYGVKD. This CDR3 is 15 amino acids long. The CDR3 protein is CAIRGLGNSGNTIYF. The DNA of the CDR3 is TGTGCCATCAGGGGGCTGGGCAACTCTGGAAACACCATATATTTT.

This chain joins TRBV27 and TRBJ1-6, with D unresolved. The CDR3 length is 15 residues. The V and J ends lost 5 bases and 9 bases respectively, with 17 bases between them. Germline V lookup: CDR1 MNHEY, CDR2 SMNVEV (reference sequence). The CDR3 nucleotides read TGTGCCAGCAGTAACTTGCTCGTTGGGAGTTCACCCCTCCACTTT. Translating gives CASSNLLVGSSPLHF.

The rearrangement links TRBV30 to TRBJ1-2, with a tentative D call TRBD1 (5 bases). The ends were cut back, 5 bases at V and 7 bases at J, with 8 bases in the middle. Germline lookup yields CDR1 GTSNPN and CDR2 SVGIG (reference sequence). This CDR3 has 10 amino acids. The CDR3 nucleotides are TGTGCCTGGGACGGGGGTGGCTACACCTTC. Translating it yields CAWDGGGYTF. The complete variable domain, with remaining parts taken from reference TRBV30 and TRBJ1-2, reads SQTIHQWPATLVQPVGSPLSLECTVEGTSNPNLYWYRQAAGRGLQLLFYSVGIGQISSEVPQNLSASRPQDRQFILSSKKLLLSDSGFYLCAWDGGGYTFGSGTRLTVV.

This rearrangement joins TRBV11-2 to TRBJ2-5; D is perhaps TRBD2 (6 bases). Trimming stripped 5 bases from V and 1 base from J, with 11 bases between. The CDR3 is 14 amino acids. CDR1 is SGHAT, CDR2 FQNNGV, per germline. CDR3 sequence reads: CASSPGLTQETQYF. CDR3 sequence (DNA): TGTGCCAGCAGCCCGGGACTGACCCAAGAGACCCAGTACTTC.

The chain has TRBV30 and TRBJ2-7; TRBD2 matches at 10 bases. J gave up 2 bases and V 1 base, and 2 bases lay outside the gene matches. The CDR3 contains 14 residues. The germline V gene encodes CDR1 GTSNPN and CDR2 SVGIG (reference sequence). CDR3 in DNA: TGTGCCTGGAGTGGACTAGCGGGCCCCTACGAGCAGTACTTC. It specifies CAWSGLAGPYEQYF.

The V call is TRBV19, the J call TRBJ1-5; D perhaps matches TRBD1 (6 bases). The V end lost 8 bases, the J end lost 9 bases, and 23 bases lay between the germline ends. The CDR3 is made up of 15 amino acids. Germline loops: CDR1 LNHDA, CDR2 SQIVND (reference sequence). The CDR3: CASRPIPGGPRPQHF. The CDR3 coding sequence is TGTGCCAGTCGACCTATTCCGGGGGGCCCGCGGCCCCAGCATTTT.

The chain employs TRBV5-1 and TRBJ2-5; the match to TRBD2 covers 10 bases. CDR1 and CDR2 (germline): SGHRS, YFSETQ. Trimming removed 4 bases from V and 5 bases from J; junction bases left unmatched: 8. CDR3 length: 15 residues. The CDR3 here is CASSTLAGVGETQYF. CDR3 in DNA: TGCGCCAGCAGCACCCTAGCGGGAGTGGGGGAGACCCAGTACTTC.

There are a few counts of this clone. The gene calls are TRBV28 and TRBJ1-2; a weak D match, TRBD1 (6 bases). V was cut by 2 bases and J by 4 bases, with 11 bases left in between. This CDR3 has 14 amino acids. Germline lookup yields CDR1 MDHEN and CDR2 SYDVKM. This CDR3 is CASSLGDRLYGYTF. The CDR3, as DNA: TGTGCCAGCAGTTTAGGAGACAGGCTCTATGGCTACACCTTC.

V gene TRBV2 combines with J gene TRBJ2-7; D uncertain. The CDR3 has 13 residues. V lost 1 base to trimming and J lost 3 bases, with 7 bases between them. CDR1 and CDR2 (germline): SNHLY, FYNNEI. Written as DNA, the CDR3 is TGTGCCAGCAGTGAAGTGGGCATCTACGAGCAGTACTTC. This sequence encodes CASSEVGIYEQYF.

In nucleotides, the CDR3 is TGTGCCAGCAGTCCCTTAGCGGGAGGGCCAGAGACCCAGTACTTC. Its protein product is CASSPLAGGPETQYF. The chain employs TRBV6-5 and TRBJ2-5; the match to TRBD2 covers 11 bases. J gave up 4 bases and V 5 bases, and 6 bases lay outside the gene matches. Germline V CDR1 and CDR2: MNHEY, SVGAGI. The CDR3 has 15 residues.

This clone was seen a few times. V gene TRBV5-4 combines with J gene TRBJ2-3, with TRBD1 identical over 7 bases. Germline V gene sequence: CDR1 SGHNT, CDR2 YYREEE (reference sequence). The CDR3 has 18 residues. The junction had 12 bases not matched to a gene; V was cut back by 0 bases and J by 2 bases. The CDR3 nucleotides read TGTGCCAGCAGCTTGGGGCCTTTGATGGACAGGTACACAGATACGCAGTATTTT. Translating it yields CASSLGPLMDRYTDTQYF.

The rearrangement links TRBV30 to TRBJ2-5; TRBD2 might be the D (6 bases). Per the germline V gene, CDR1 is GTSNPN and CDR2 is SVGIG (reference sequence). This CDR3 is 14 amino acids long. Trimming stripped 0 bases from V and 5 bases from J, with 13 bases between. The CDR3 DNA reads TGTGCCTGGAGTGTACGGGGAGGAAGGGAGACCCAGTACTTC. Amino acid sequence: CAWSVRGGRETQYF.

This clone was seen only once. The chain employs TRBV10-3 and TRBJ2-3, with D perhaps matching TRBD2 (5 bases). This CDR3 is 19 amino acids long. V dropped 4 bases and J dropped 0 bases, with 23 bases sitting between them. Germline V lookup: CDR1 ENHRY, CDR2 SYGVKD. CDR3 nucleotides: TGTGCCATCAGTGGCCGGCCCCACCTAGCCCTGACTAGCACAGATACGCAGTATTTT. It encodes CAISGRPHLALTSTDTQYF.

This chain joins TRBV7-6 and TRBJ1-4; 8 nucleotides agree with TRBD1. V shed 3 bases and J 4 bases; nucleotides not matched to a gene: 4. CDR3 size: 15 residues. Germline V gene sequence: CDR1 SGHVS, CDR2 FNYEAQ. The CDR3 sequence is CASSLGQELNEKLFF. The CDR3 nucleotides are TGTGCCAGCAGCTTGGGACAGGAGCTTAATGAAAAACTGTTTTTT.

The chain employs TRBV7-3 and TRBJ2-7, with 10 bases identical to TRBD1. This CDR3 comprises 16 residues. The germline V gene encodes CDR1 SGHTA and CDR2 FQGTGA. J lost 0 bases, V lost 3 bases, and 5 bases had no gene match. The CDR3: CASSLGGTGASYEQYF. DNA of the CDR3: TGTGCCAGCAGCTTGGGAGGGACAGGGGCCTCCTACGAGCAGTACTTC.

V is TRBV4-1 and J is TRBJ1-1, with a tentative D call TRBD1 (6 bases). Germline values: CDR1 MGHRA, CDR2 YSYEKL. The V end lost 1 base, the J end lost 4 bases, and 13 bases lay between the germline ends. The CDR3 has 15 amino acids. The CDR3 here is CASSQAFRTATEAFF. The CDR3 bases are TGCGCCAGCAGCCAAGCTTTCAGGACAGCCACTGAAGCTTTCTTT.

The rearrangement links TRBV10-2 to TRBJ2-3, with TRBD2 identical over 8 bases. CDR1 is WSHSY and CDR2 is SAAADI in the germline V gene. This CDR3 is built from 15 residues. V dropped 4 bases and J dropped 4; count of bases not matched to a gene: 7. The CDR3 region is CASSGSAGGPDTQYF. DNA of the CDR3: TGCGCCAGCAGTGGGTCGGCGGGGGGTCCAGATACGCAGTATTTT.

This clone was seen a handful of times. The rearrangement links TRBV19 to TRBJ1-5; 7 nucleotides align to TRBD1. With V trimmed by 6 bases and J by 3 bases, 8 bases remained unmatched. Looked up from germline, CDR1 is LNHDA and CDR2 is SQIVND (reference sequence). This CDR3 comprises 15 residues. Written as DNA, the CDR3 is TGTGCCAGTAGGCCTACAGGGGACACCAATCAGCCCCAGCATTTT. This codes for CASRPTGDTNQPQHF.

This clone was seen just once. The rearrangement uses TRBV4-2 and TRBJ2-7, with D perhaps TRBD2 (7 bases). The CDR3 consists of 14 residues. Germline V gene sequence: CDR1 LGHNA, CDR2 YNFKEQ. V dropped 4 bases and J dropped 3 bases, with 13 bases sitting between them. CDR3 sequence: CASSPSGGNYEQYF. The CDR3 DNA reads TGTGCCAGCAGCCCCTCGGGGGGCAACTACGAGCAGTACTTC.

This chain joins TRBV9 and TRBJ1-6; D is uncertain. V dropped 5 bases and J dropped 5 bases, with 11 bases sitting between them. The CDR3 is 14 amino acids. CDR1 SGDLS and CDR2 YYNGEE come from the germline V gene. CDR3 sequence reads: CASRRGDDNSPLHF. As DNA, the CDR3 is TGTGCCAGCAGGCGCGGAGACGATAATTCACCCCTCCACTTT. Full variable domain (missing parts from reference TRBV9 and TRBJ1-6): DSGVTQTPKHLITATGQRVTLRCSPRSGDLSVYWYQQSLDQGLQFLIQYYNGEERAKGNILERFSAQQFPDLHSELNLSSLELGDSALYFCASRRGDDNSPLHFGNGTRLTVT.

V and J are TRBV7-8 and TRBJ1-1; D remains unclear. The CDR3 is 15 residues long. The ends were cut back, 0 bases at V and 2 bases at J, with 10 bases in the middle. Looked up from germline, CDR1 is SGHVS and CDR2 is FQNEAQ. The chain's CDR3 is CASSLARHGNTEAFF. The CDR3 region has the DNA TGTGCCAGCAGCTTAGCGCGGCACGGAAACACTGAAGCTTTCTTT.

The chain uses TRBV5-1 and TRBJ2-7; 8 bases agree with TRBD2. The CDR3 length is 14 residues. V lost 4 bases, J lost 3 bases, and 6 bases stayed unmatched. CDR1 and CDR2 (germline): SGHRS, YFSETQ. In DNA form, the CDR3 reads TGCGCCAGCAGCCCCGGGGGGGGCAACTACGAGCAGTACTTC. Translating it yields CASSPGGGNYEQYF.